These 23 T cell receptor beta chains were sequenced from one sample in a study of blood T cell repertoires in COVID-19. Profiling relied on immunoSEQ multiplex PCR, and the TCRdb table lists in-frame clones only, not all of them. The sample lists 250,000 to 350,000 clones; 87% were seen once. Sequencing was carried out using PBMCs or T cells enriched from blood (not recorded which). The source of these receptors is a young woman who had recovered from COVID-19.

This chain joins TRBV30 and TRBJ1-6; tentatively, D is TRBD1 (5 bases). The CDR3 contains 13 residues. V was clipped by 8 bases and J by 14 bases, with 22 bases between them. Germline loops: CDR1 GTSNPN, CDR2 SVGIG (reference sequence). CDR3 sequence reads: CATSFGGGSTLHF. CDR3 DNA: TGTGCCACATCCTTCGGTGGGGGGAGCACCCTCCACTTT.

The chain combines TRBV5-1 with TRBJ1-5; 8 bases are a match to TRBD1. Germline CDR1 is SGHRS and CDR2 is YFSETQ. This CDR3 comprises 17 residues. V trimming: 0 bases; J trimming: 3 bases; junction bases outside the gene matches: 8. The DNA for the CDR3 is TGCGCCAGCAGCTTGGGAGGACAGGGAGGTGACAATCAGCCCCAGCATTTT. This translates into CASSLGGQGGDNQPQHF.

This clone was seen a handful of times. The gene calls are TRBV7-2 and TRBJ2-7; D ambiguous. The CDR3 contains 14 residues. V lost 4 bases, J lost 7 bases, and 17 bases lay in between. Germline V gives CDR1 SGHTA, CDR2 FQGNSA. The CDR3 spells CASSSQAGIGEQYF. CDR3 DNA: TGTGCCAGCAGCTCCCAGGCTGGTATTGGTGAGCAGTACTTC.

V and J are TRBV29-1 and TRBJ2-7, with TRBD1 matching over 8 bases. After removal of 6 bases from V and 1 base from J, the junction contained 11 bases not matched to a gene. The germline gives CDR1 SQVTM, CDR2 ANQGSEA. The CDR3 consists of 15 residues. The CDR3 DNA reads TGCAGCGTACTAAAGCTACGGGACAGGTCCTACGAGCAGTACTTC. Translated, it gives CSVLKLRDRSYEQYF.

The chain is built from TRBV6-5 and TRBJ1-3; D call uncertain. Germline V lookup: CDR1 MNHEY, CDR2 SVGAGI. The CDR3 loop spans 13 amino acids. V dropped 6 bases and J dropped 4 bases, with 10 bases sitting between them. CDR3 region: CASSRTRGNTIYF. DNA for the CDR3: TGTGCCAGCAGCCGGACTCGGGGAAACACCATATATTTT.

Note on this clone: The junction departs from germline at one end; a sequencing error may be responsible. J is TRBJ2-7 and V is TRBV4-1, with a tentative D call TRBD2 (5 bases). Germline CDR1 and CDR2: MGHRA and YSYEKL. The CDR3 contains 13 residues. CDR3 region: CASSQVAGYEQNF. In nucleotides, the CDR3 is TGCGCCAGCAGCCAAGTTGCGGGTTACGAGCAGAACTTC.

The rearrangement uses TRBV5-1 and TRBJ2-7; maybe TRBD2 (5 bases). This CDR3 comprises 13 residues. Trimming shortened V by 2 bases and J by 7 bases, and 13 bases separated the two germline ends. Germline V gene sequence: CDR1 SGHRS, CDR2 YFSETQ. In DNA, the CDR3 is TGCGCCAGCAGCTTAGGGTCGGGAATTGAGCAGTACTTC. Its translation: CASSLGSGIEQYF.

This chain uses TRBV12-3 or TRBV12-4 with TRBJ2-5; possible D gene TRBD2, 5 bases. V lost 6 bases, J lost 0 bases, and 8 bases lay in between. The CDR3 has 13 residues. DNA for the CDR3: TGTGCCAGCAGCGGGGAATACCAAGAGACCCAGTACTTC. This gives the protein CASSGEYQETQYF.

In its sample, this clone was seen a few times. The chain carries TRBV27 and TRBJ1-3; no clear D gene. From germline, CDR1 is MNHEY and CDR2 SMNVEV (reference sequence). V was pared by 4 bases and J by 6 bases, with 10 bases between. The CDR3 has 13 residues. The CDR3 protein is CASSSTPLNTIYF. The CDR3, as DNA: TGTGCCAGCAGTTCCACTCCCCTAAACACCATATATTTT.

This sequence joins TRBV9 and TRBJ2-3; 11 bases line up with TRBD2. J gave up 7 bases and V 0 bases, and 4 bases lay outside the gene matches. This CDR3 has 15 residues. From germline, CDR1 is SGDLS and CDR2 YYNGEE. CDR3 amino acids: CASSVASSGGYTQYF. The CDR3 nucleotides read TGTGCCAGCAGCGTAGCTTCTAGCGGGGGGTATACGCAGTATTTT.

This rearrangement joins TRBV7-3 to TRBJ1-4; 8 bases fit TRBD1. Germline V lookup: CDR1 SGHTA, CDR2 FQGTGA. Trimming cost V 4 bases and J 0 bases; bases outside gene matches: 7. CDR3 length: 17 residues. DNA of the CDR3: TGTGCCAGCAGCTACCCGGACAGGGACCCAACTAATGAAAAACTGTTTTTT. As protein: CASSYPDRDPTNEKLFF.

The chain is built from TRBV7-2 and TRBJ1-5; D is ambiguous. The CDR3 covers 13 residues. From germline, CDR1 is SGHTA and CDR2 FQGNSA. V gave up 4 bases and J gave up 4 bases, with 8 bases separating them. Written as DNA, the CDR3 is TGTGCCAGCAGCTCCCTCCCGAATCAGCCCCAGCATTTT. This encodes CASSSLPNQPQHF.

The chain has TRBV7-2 and TRBJ2-7; 9 nucleotides match TRBD2. Germline V gene lookup returns CDR1 SGHTA and CDR2 FQGNSA. The ends lost 2 bases at V and 2 bases at J; junction bases unmatched: 7. The CDR3 length is 16 residues. The CDR3 region has the DNA TGTGCCAGCAGCTTAAGTGGCGGGGGGGCTCCCTACGAGCAGTACTTC. Residues: CASSLSGGGAPYEQYF.

The J gene is TRBJ1-2, the V gene TRBV4-1, with D possibly matching TRBD1 (6 bases). Trimming removed 5 bases at V and 5 bases at J, with 15 bases between. This CDR3 has 14 amino acids. Germline assignment: CDR1 MGHRA and CDR2 YSYEKL. The CDR3 nucleotides are TGCGCCAGCAGCGAGGGGGGGGCTGGGTATGGCTACACCTTC. It codes for CASSEGGAGYGYTF.

J is TRBJ1-2 and V is TRBV9, with 7 bases identical to TRBD1. Losses at the gene ends were 4 bases for V and 5 bases for J; bases not matched to a gene: 5. CDR1 is SGDLS and CDR2 is YYNGEE in the germline V gene. The CDR3 has 13 residues. The chain's CDR3 is CASSPDRVYGYTF. The CDR3 coding sequence is TGTGCCAGCAGCCCTGACAGGGTTTATGGCTACACCTTC.

The genes are TRBV6-5 and TRBJ1-5; 7 bases are a match to TRBD1. The V segment lost 6 bases and the J segment 7 bases; nucleotides outside the gene matches: 9. Germline CDR1 is MNHEY and CDR2 is SVGAGI. This CDR3 contains 14 residues. The CDR3 DNA sequence: TGTGCCAGCAGCGCCGGACAGGTTAAACAGCCCCAGCATTTT. It encodes CASSAGQVKQPQHF.

CDR3 protein: CATSPQNSNQPQHF. CDR3 in DNA: TGTGCCACCAGTCCACAGAATAGCAATCAGCCCCAGCATTTT. The chain uses TRBV24-1 and TRBJ1-5; D remains ambiguous. CDR1 and CDR2 from the germline V gene are KGHDR and SFDVKD. The CDR3 runs to 14 residues. Trimming stripped 6 bases from V and 0 bases from J, with 8 bases between.

The gene calls are TRBV28 and TRBJ2-3; 10 bases map to TRBD2. Germline CDR1 reads MDHEN; CDR2 reads SYDVKM. This CDR3 is built from 17 residues. V was pared by 3 bases and J by 5 bases, with 11 bases of the junction left unmatched. The CDR3 here is CASSFQRLAGLVDTQYF. The DNA for the CDR3 is TGTGCCAGCAGTTTCCAGAGACTAGCGGGCTTAGTAGATACGCAGTATTTT.

This chain links TRBV6-5 with TRBJ2-7, with TRBD2 as a possible D gene (5 bases). From germline, CDR1 is MNHEY and CDR2 SVGAGI. The CDR3 has 12 amino acids. Trimming stripped 11 bases from V and 7 bases from J, with 18 bases between. CDR3 DNA: TGTGCCGTGGAGGACCCCCCCGGGGAGCAGTACTTC. The encoded protein is CAVEDPPGEQYF.

The chain has TRBV6-6 and TRBJ1-5; no reliable D call. V was shortened by 5 bases and J by 5 bases, with 10 bases between the two germline ends. CDR3 length: 13 residues. Per germline, CDR1 MNHNY and CDR2 SVGAGI (reference sequence). In DNA, the CDR3 is TGTGCCAGCAGTGACGGGAAATATCAGCCCCAGCATTTT. Encoded protein: CASSDGKYQPQHF.

J is TRBJ1-2 and V is TRBV6-5; D possibly corresponds to TRBD1 (6 bases). Deletions cut 8 bases from V and 7 bases from J, with 14 bases between. The germline V gene has CDR1 MNHEY and CDR2 SVGAGI. The CDR3 length is 12 residues. CDR3 DNA sequence: TGTGCCAGCCAAACAGGGACATCTGGCTACACCTTC. The encoded protein is CASQTGTSGYTF.

The chain combines TRBV7-8 with TRBJ1-2, with 7 bases lining up with TRBD1. The CDR3 contains 14 residues. Per germline, CDR1 SGHVS and CDR2 FQNEAQ. The V gene end was trimmed by 2 bases and the J gene end by 3 bases; junction bases not matched to a gene: 3. For the CDR3, the DNA is TGTGCCAGCAGCTTAAGCGACAGGGACTATGGCTACACCTTC. It yields the protein CASSLSDRDYGYTF.

This clone was counted a single time. CDR3 bases: TGTGCCAGCAGCCCTCTGGCAGGGGCTAGGGAAAAACTGTTTTTT. This codes for CASSPLAGAREKLFF. The chain links TRBV7-2 to TRBJ1-4, with a tentative D call TRBD1 (6 bases). The germline gives CDR1 SGHTA, CDR2 FQGNSA. V lost 5 bases and J lost 8, with 18 bases in between. The CDR3 loop spans 15 amino acids.